This T cell receptor beta chain derives from a study of somatic mutations in cytotoxic T cells in rheumatoid arthritis. Notes on this clone: Its antigen is as yet unknown.

Study conclusions and caveats: For about an eighth of the roughly 60 patients, a single CD8+ clone accounted for more than 20% of CD8+ cells.

Profiled with immunoSEQ multiplex PCR; TCRdb holds only in-frame clones, not every one. The table shows about 16,000 clones, with roughly 80% occurring only once. The CDR3 covers 15 residues. The germline V and J ends were trimmed by 1 base and 0 bases, with 9 bases remaining between them. Looked up from germline, CDR1 is MNHEY and CDR2 is SVGAGI. Material: CD8+ T cells sorted from blood. J is TRBJ1-1 and V is TRBV6-5, with unresolved D. The sequence was collected from an adult with rheumatoid arthritis. CDR3 sequence: CASSYLAKMNTEAFF. CDR3 nucleotide sequence: TGTGCCAGCAGTTACTTAGCCAAGATGAACACTGAAGCTTTCTTT.